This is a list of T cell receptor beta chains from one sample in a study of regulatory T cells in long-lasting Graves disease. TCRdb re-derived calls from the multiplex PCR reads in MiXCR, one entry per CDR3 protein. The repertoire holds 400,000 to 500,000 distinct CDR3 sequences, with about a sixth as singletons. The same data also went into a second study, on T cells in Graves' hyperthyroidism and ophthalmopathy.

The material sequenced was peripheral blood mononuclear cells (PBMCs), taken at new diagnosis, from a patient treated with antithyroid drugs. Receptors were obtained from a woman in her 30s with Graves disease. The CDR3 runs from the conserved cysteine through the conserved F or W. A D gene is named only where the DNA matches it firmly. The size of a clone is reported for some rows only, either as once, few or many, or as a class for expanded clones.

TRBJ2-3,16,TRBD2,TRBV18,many,TGTGCCAGCTCAAGCGGTCCAGCGGGAGCTGTAGATACGCAGTATTTT,CASSSGPAGAVDTQYF
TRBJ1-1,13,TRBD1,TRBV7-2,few,TGTGCCAGCAGCCAGGGGGTTCCCACTGAAGCTTTCTTT,CASSQGVPTEAFF
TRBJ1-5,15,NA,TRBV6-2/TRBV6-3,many,TGTGCCAGCAGCCAGGACGGTTATAGCAATCAGCCCCAGCATTTT,CASSQDGYSNQPQHF
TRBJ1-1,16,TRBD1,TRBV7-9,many,TGTGCCAGCAGCCAGGACAGGGGAACTTGGTTCACTGAAGCTTTCTTT,CASSQDRGTWFTEAFF
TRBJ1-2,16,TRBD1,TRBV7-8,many,TGTGCCAGCAGCTTAGCCGAGACAGGGAGTGACTATGGCTACACCTTC,CASSLAETGSDYGYTF
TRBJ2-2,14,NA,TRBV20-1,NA,TGCAGTGCTAGAAGGGACCTTAACACCGGGGAGCGGTTTTTT,CSARRDLNTGERFF
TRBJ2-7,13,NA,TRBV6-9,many,TGTGCCAGCAGTTCGTCGCGGAGCTACGAGCAGTACTTC,CASSSSRSYEQYF
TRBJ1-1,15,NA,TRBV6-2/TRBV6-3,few,TGTGCCAGCAGTCGGGGGGACGGGAGTTTGGCCGAAGCTTTCTTT,CASSRGDGSLAEAFF
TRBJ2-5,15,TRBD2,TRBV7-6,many,TGTGCCAGCAGCTTAGTGGCTAGCGGGTTGGAGACCCAGTACTTC,CASSLVASGLETQYF
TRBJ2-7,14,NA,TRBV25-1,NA,TGTGCCAGCAGTGATAAATTGGGGACCTACGAGCAGTACTTC,CASSDKLGTYEQYF
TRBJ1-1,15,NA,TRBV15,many,TGTGCCACCAGCAGAGATGACAGAGTGAACACTGAAGCTTTCTTT,CATSRDDRVNTEAFF
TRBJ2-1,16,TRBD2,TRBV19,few,TGTGCCAGTAGTATAGGACGGGAGGGATCCTACAATGAGCAGTTCTTC,CASSIGREGSYNEQFF
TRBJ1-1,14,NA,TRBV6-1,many,TGTGCCACAACGACGGGACAAGCGAACACTGAAGCTTTCTTT,CATTTGQANTEAFF
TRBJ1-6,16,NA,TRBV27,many,TGTGCCAGCAGTTTAAGATTGAGGGACCTCCCGTCACCCCTCCACTTT,CASSLRLRDLPSPLHF
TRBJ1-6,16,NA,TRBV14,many,TGTGCCAGCAGCACGACAGGACCTGTCTATAATTCACCCCTCCACTTT,CASSTTGPVYNSPLHF
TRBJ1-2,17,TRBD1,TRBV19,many,TGTGCCAGTTTTTCGGACAGGGGAGGGCCGGAATGGTATGGCTACACCTTC,CASFSDRGGPEWYGYTF
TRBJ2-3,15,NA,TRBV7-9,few,TGTGCCAGCAGCTTAGGGGCTATTCGGACAGATACGCAGTATTTT,CASSLGAIRTDTQYF
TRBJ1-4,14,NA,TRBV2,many,TGTGCCAGCGGAGGGTTCGCAACTAATGAAAAACTGTTTTTT,CASGGFATNEKLFF
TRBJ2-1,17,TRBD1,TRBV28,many,TGTGCCAGCAGTTTATCTGTCGGGACAGGGAACGACAATGAGCAGTTCTTC,CASSLSVGTGNDNEQFF
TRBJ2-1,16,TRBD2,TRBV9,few,TGTGCCAGCAGCGTAGCGGATAGCGGGGCCTACAATGAGCAGTTCTTC,CASSVADSGAYNEQFF
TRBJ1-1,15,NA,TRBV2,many,TGTGCCAGCAGTCGTGTGACAGGACCTAACACTGAAGCTTTCTTT,CASSRVTGPNTEAFF
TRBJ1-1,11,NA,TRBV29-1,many,TGCAGCGGTGGGCTACAGGGTGAAGCTTTCTTT,CSGGLQGEAFF
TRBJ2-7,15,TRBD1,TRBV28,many,TGTGCCAGCAGCTCGCCGGGACAGGGCGCCTACGAGCAGTACTTC,CASSSPGQGAYEQYF
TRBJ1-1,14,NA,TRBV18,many,TGTGCCAGCAGCCGGGAAGGGATGAACACTGAAGCTTTCTTT,CASSREGMNTEAFF
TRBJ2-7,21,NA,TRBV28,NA,TGTGCCAGCAGTTTATTACTCCGCTCAGGGGCCTCTCCGGAGGGCGTCTACGAGCAGTACTTC,CASSLLLRSGASPEGVYEQYF
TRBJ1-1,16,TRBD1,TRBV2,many,TGTGCCAGCAGTGATGCGGTCCGGGACAGGGACACTGAAGCTTTCTTT,CASSDAVRDRDTEAFF
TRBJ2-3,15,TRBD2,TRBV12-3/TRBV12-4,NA,TGTGCCAGCAGTAGGACTAGCGGGGGACCAGATACGCAGTATTTT,CASSRTSGGPDTQYF
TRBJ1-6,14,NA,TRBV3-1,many,TGTGCCAGCAGCCAAGTGTCAGTCAATTCACCCCTCCACTTT,CASSQVSVNSPLHF
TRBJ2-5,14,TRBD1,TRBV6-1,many,TGTGCCACTCCGACGGAACAGGGGGAGGAGACCCAGTACTTC,CATPTEQGEETQYF
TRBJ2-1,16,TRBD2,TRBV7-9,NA,TGTGCCAGCAGGGGGACTAGCGGGTCGCCCTACAATGAGCAGTTCTTC,CASRGTSGSPYNEQFF
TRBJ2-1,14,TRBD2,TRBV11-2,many,TGTGCCAGCAGCCCCGATTGGACTAGCAATGAGCAGTTCTTC,CASSPDWTSNEQFF
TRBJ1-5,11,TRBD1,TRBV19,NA,TGTGCCAGTAGAACGACAGGGGGCCAGCATTTT,CASRTTGGQHF
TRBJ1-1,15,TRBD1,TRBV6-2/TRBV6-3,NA,TGTGCCAGCAGTTTTTATACCAGGGGGCGGACTGAAGCTTTCTTT,CASSFYTRGRTEAFF
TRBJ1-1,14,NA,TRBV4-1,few,TGCGCCAGCAGCCAGCCTACGCGGGGCCCTCGGGCTTTCTTT,CASSQPTRGPRAFF
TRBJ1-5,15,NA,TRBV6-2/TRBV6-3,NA,TGTGCCAGCAGTTACTCGAAGGATAGCAATCAGCCCCAGCATTTT,CASSYSKDSNQPQHF
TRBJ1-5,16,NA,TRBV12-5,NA,TGTGCTAGTGGTTTGCCGGGACGGACGATTTATCAGCCCCAGCATTTT,CASGLPGRTIYQPQHF
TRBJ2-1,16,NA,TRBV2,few,TGTGCCAGCAGCGAAGACACAACCTCCCATTACAATGAGCAGTTCTTC,CASSEDTTSHYNEQFF
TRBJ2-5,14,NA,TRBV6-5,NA,TGTGCCAGCAGTTATTCGTTTATTTCGGAGACCCAGTACTTC,CASSYSFISETQYF
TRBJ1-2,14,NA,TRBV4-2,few,TGTGCCAGCAGCCTCTGGATACACTTCTATGGCTACACCTTC,CASSLWIHFYGYTF
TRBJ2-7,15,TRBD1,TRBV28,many,TGTGCCAGCAGTTCCCCGGGACAGGGGATCTACGAGCAGTACTTC,CASSSPGQGIYEQYF
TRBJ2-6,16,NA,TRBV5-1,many,TGCGCCAGCTCGGCGGTCCTCCTCTCTGGGGCCAACGTCCTGACTTTC,CASSAVLLSGANVLTF
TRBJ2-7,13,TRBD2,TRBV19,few,TGTGCCACCGTTGGGACTAGCGGCTACGAGCAGTACTTC,CATVGTSGYEQYF